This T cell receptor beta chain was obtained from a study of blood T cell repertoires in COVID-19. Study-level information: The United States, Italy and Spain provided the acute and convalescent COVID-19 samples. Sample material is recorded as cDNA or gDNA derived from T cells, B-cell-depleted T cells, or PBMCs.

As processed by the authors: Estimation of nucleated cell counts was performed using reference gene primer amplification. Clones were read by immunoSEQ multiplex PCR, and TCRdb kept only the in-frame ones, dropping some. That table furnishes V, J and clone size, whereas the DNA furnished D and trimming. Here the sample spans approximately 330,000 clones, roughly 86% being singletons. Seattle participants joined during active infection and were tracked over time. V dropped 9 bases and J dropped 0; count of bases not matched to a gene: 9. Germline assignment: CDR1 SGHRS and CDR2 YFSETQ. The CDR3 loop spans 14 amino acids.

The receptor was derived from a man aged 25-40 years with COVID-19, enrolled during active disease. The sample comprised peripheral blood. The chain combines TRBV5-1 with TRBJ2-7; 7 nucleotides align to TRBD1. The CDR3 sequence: CATKGGPSSYEQYF. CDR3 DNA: TGCGCCACCAAAGGGGGCCCCAGCTCCTACGAGCAGTACTTC.